This T cell receptor (beta chain) originates from a study of shared clonotypes between healthy human individuals (TCRdb year 2020). Describing the broader study: The cohort included a few men and a couple of women between 18 and 49 years of age. For each donor, CD4 naive and CD4 memory were each given three plates, CD8 naive was given two plates, and CD8 memory was given one plate. Blood TCR repertoires of roughly 5 healthy adults were deeply sequenced to estimate repertoire size and the extent of clonotype sharing between individuals. Different laboratories and diverse techniques were used to prepare libraries and sequence TCR repertoires, to increase sequencing depth and limit assay-specific biases. Between about 0.8 and 9 billion PBMCs per donor were obtained by leukapheresis. Study-level results and caveats: The small number of donors limited the genetic and exposure-history diversity represented. Higher generation probabilities were observed for clonotypes shared by all four sorted-subset donors than for non-shared clonotypes. Sampling was limited to blood, and TCR repertoires in tissue likely differ from TCR repertoires in blood. Pairwise subsampling led to the expectation that sequencing depth would affect the degree of clonotype sharing among donors. Naive subsets generally had larger estimated clonotype richness than memory subsets did. About 5% of naive CD4, 3% to 3.5% of naive CD8, about 2.4% of memory CD4, and about 0.4% of memory CD8 clonotypes were shared across several donors. Incomplete sequencing was indicated by rarefaction of sorted-subset datasets, despite the large sequencing depth.

TCR CDR3 regions were amplified from genomic DNA by multiplex PCR using the deep immunoSEQ assay. Genomic DNA extracted from each cell subset was distributed evenly over all wells of several immunoSEQ 96-well plates, and each plate served as one replicate. Each replicate PCR for sorted subsets received about 200 ng genomic DNA, equal to roughly 30,000 T cell genomes. Purified libraries were measured with a Qubit 3.0 fluorometer, size-checked on a Bioanalyzer 2100, and measured again with the KAPA Library Quantification kit. Every immunoSEQ 96-well plate was sequenced on a dedicated single-read 150-cycle Illumina NextSeq 550 flow cell. The paper's data handling went like this. The immunoSEQ output contained only junctional sequences without quality scores, so filtering could not match that applied to full-length reads. To assign V/J genes and CDR3, sequences were annotated against IMGT germline references using PyIR, a Python wrapper for IgBLAST v1.9. Reads with weak V/J assignments (E-value above 1e-6), missing CDR3, stop codons, out-of-frame junctions, or ambiguous translated residues were removed. V3J clonotypes were defined by identical inferred V gene, J gene, and CDR3 amino acid sequence. To compute the percentage overlap between repertoires, the number of shared unique clonotypes was divided by the size of the smaller repertoire. RTK rarefaction, the Chao1 estimator, and Recon v2.1 estimates of unobserved clonotypes were used to assess repertoire richness. Generation probabilities for all TCRbeta clonotypes obtained by the gDNA method from a few donors were computed using OLGA. In its TCRdb copy, this immuneACCESS table keeps in-frame sequences only and misses some clones. Where compared with another copy, unresolved V genes explain less than half of these, and the others have no known cause. V and J calls and clone size are copied from that table; D and trimming were computed from the DNA. Within this sample are 560,000 or so clones, with approximately 96% of them counted one time only. Jointly, the top ten make up 0.11% of the sample.

CD8 naive samples were CD45RO-negative cells positively selected for CCR7, giving a CD45RA+CCR7+ population that excluded TemRA cells. Healthy HIV-negative adults with no recently reported acute infections or vaccinations were included as donors. Only Caucasian adults living in Nashville, Tennessee, USA were represented among the donors. After blood collection by leukapheresis, PBMCs were isolated using Ficoll-Histopaque density gradient centrifugation and then cryopreserved in the vapor phase of liquid nitrogen. Analytical flow cytometry was used to check the purity and quantity of each magnetically sorted T cell population. Genomic DNA was isolated from every sorted fraction and measured by UV absorbance on a Nanodrop 2000c. On this clone itself: Its specific antigen is unknown. No base-level quality is on record; no much larger clone is a single base apart.

Looking up the germline V gene yields CDR1 MDHEN and CDR2 SYDVKM. V loses 6 bases at its end and J loses 3 bases; junction bases beyond the gene matches: 5. The CDR3 goes from the cysteine to the phenylalanine over 14 residues. The CDR3 DNA has 42 bases and is translated from base 1. The receptor was isolated from a young woman in good health. Sequenced input: naive CD8+ T cells sorted from blood. The meaning of the sample's cell subset or site label: CD45RA+CCR7+. The receptor chain draws on TRBV28 and TRBJ1-2; the central 9 bases match TRBD1. CDR3 reads: CASSKWTGDYGYTF. At the DNA level, the sequence is TGTGCCAGCAGCAAATGGACAGGGGACTATGGCTACACCTTC.